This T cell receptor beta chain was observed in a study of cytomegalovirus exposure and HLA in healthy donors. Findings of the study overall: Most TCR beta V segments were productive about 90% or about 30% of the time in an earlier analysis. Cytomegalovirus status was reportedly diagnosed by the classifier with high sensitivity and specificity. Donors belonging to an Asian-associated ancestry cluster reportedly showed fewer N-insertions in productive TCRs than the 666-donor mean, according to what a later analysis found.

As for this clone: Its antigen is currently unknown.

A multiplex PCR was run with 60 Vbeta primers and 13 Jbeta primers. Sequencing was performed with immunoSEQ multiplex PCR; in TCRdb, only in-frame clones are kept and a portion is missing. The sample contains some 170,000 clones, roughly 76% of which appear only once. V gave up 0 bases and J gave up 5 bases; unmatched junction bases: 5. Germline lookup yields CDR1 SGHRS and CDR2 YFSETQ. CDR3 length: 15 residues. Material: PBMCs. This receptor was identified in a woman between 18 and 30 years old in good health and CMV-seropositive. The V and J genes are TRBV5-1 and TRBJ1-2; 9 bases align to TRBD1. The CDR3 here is CASSLDPTGGYGYTF. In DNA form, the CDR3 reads TGCGCCAGCAGCTTGGACCCGACAGGGGGGTATGGCTACACCTTC.